The T cell receptor (beta chain) under discussion was sequenced for a study of technical replicates of blood from a handful of donors. The length of the CDR3 is 16 residues. Trimming took 4 bases from V and 7 from J; bases not matched to a gene: 11. The protocol was immunoSEQ multiplex PCR, while the TCRdb copy is restricted to in-frame clones and leaves out a portion. The data hold some 87,000 clones, with 96% observed a single time. The sequence was obtained from a human donor in good health. What was sequenced was T cells isolated from PBMCs. The chain carries TRBV6-7 and TRBJ2-1, with TRBD1 matching 9 bases. TRBV6-7 is treated as an ORF (open reading frame) with a function not yet certain. CDR3 DNA sequence: TGTGCCAGCAGTTTTCGTGGGACAGGGTTAGAGAATGAGCAGTTCTTC. Translated: CASSFRGTGLENEQFF.